Each of the 27 T cell receptor beta chains below was sequenced from the same sample in a study of T cells in Graves' hyperthyroidism and ophthalmopathy. RNA transcripts yielded amplified TCR beta CDR3 regions. First-round RT-PCR with HTBI primers amplified the TCR CDR3 region. TCRdb reprocessed the multiplex PCR reads via MiXCR and lists one record per CDR3 protein. The table shows 370,000 or so distinct CDR3 sequences, with about 15% occurring only once. The material sequenced was blood. The receptor set was obtained from a young woman with Graves' hyperthyroidism that later progressed to Graves' ophthalmopathy.

This clonotype turned up a few times. The chain carries TRBV4-3 and TRBJ1-6; TRBD1 might be the D (6 bases). Germline V gene sequence: CDR1 LGHNA, CDR2 YSLEER. This CDR3 has 17 residues. Trimming cost V 2 bases and J 6 bases, with 17 bases left between them. The CDR3 region has the DNA TGCGCCAGCAGCCAAACGGCGGCAGGGGTCCCTAATTCACCCCTCCACTTT. Residues: CASSQTAAGVPNSPLHF.

This clonotype was counted ten times or more. The gene calls are TRBV7-2 and TRBJ2-7, with D perhaps matching TRBD2 (6 bases). CDR3 length: 17 residues. V was trimmed by 1 base and J by 5 bases, leaving 21 bases between them. The germline gives CDR1 SGHTA, CDR2 FQGNSA. The CDR3 sequence is CASSLDGLGGAADEQYF. The CDR3 DNA is TGTGCCAGCAGCTTAGACGGCCTGGGGGGAGCAGCAGACGAGCAGTACTTC. Drawing the rest from reference TRBV7-2 and TRBJ2-7, the complete variable domain is GAGVSQSPSNKVTEKGKDVELRCDPISGHTALYWYRQSLGQGLEFLIYFQGNSAPDKSGLPSDRFSAERTGGSVSTLTIQRTQQEDSAVYLCASSLDGLGGAADEQYFGPGTRLTVT.

This clonotype was observed a few times. Here the CDR3 reads CASSTGNEQYF. In nucleotides, the CDR3 is TGTGCCAGTAGTACCGGGAACGAGCAGTACTTC. The genes are TRBV19 and TRBJ2-7; D is possibly TRBD2 (5 bases). This CDR3 region has 11 residues. Germline CDR1 LNHDA, CDR2 SQIVND (reference sequence). V was trimmed by 4 bases and J by 5 bases, leaving 6 bases between them. Full variable domain (outside the CDR3, taken from reference TRBV19 and TRBJ2-7): DGGITQSPKYLFRKEGQNVTLSCEQNLNHDAMYWYRQDPGQGLRLIYYSQIVNDFQKGDIAEGYSVSREKKESFPLTVTSAQKNPTAFYLCASSTGNEQYFGPGTRLTVT.

The gene calls are TRBV30 and TRBJ2-7; tentative D call: TRBD1 (6 bases). V lost 2 bases to trimming and J lost 7 bases, with 15 bases between them. CDR3 length equals 13 residues. The germline CDR1 and CDR2 sequences are GTSNPN and SVGIG (reference sequence). The CDR3 bases are TGTGCCTGGAGTTCACAAGGGGGATGGGAGCAGTACTTC. Residues: CAWSSQGGWEQYF.

This clonotype has a count of ten or more. The chain employs TRBV4-3 and TRBJ2-2; D unresolved. Germline V gene sequence: CDR1 LGHNA, CDR2 YSLEER. Trimming removed 1 base from V and 6 bases from J, with 12 bases in between. The CDR3 runs 15 residues. The CDR3 nucleotides read TGCGCCAGCAGCCAAGCTCCGGTCCTCCCCGGGGAGCTGTTTTTT. This translates into CASSQAPVLPGELFF.

This chain links TRBV11-2 with TRBJ2-5; no clear D. The V end was cut by 5 bases, the J end by 0 bases, with 19 bases between. Germline V gene lookup returns CDR1 SGHAT and CDR2 FQNNGV. The CDR3 consists of 17 residues. CDR3 in DNA: TGTGCCAGCAGCCGTAGGACGAGGAGTCAGTACCAAGAGACCCAGTACTTC. This gives the protein CASSRRTRSQYQETQYF.

This chain links TRBV5-4 with TRBJ1-4; D is uncertain. This CDR3 region has 13 residues. From germline, CDR1 is SGHNT and CDR2 YYREEE (reference sequence). Trimming removed 4 bases from V and 4 bases from J, with 8 bases in between. CDR3 nucleotides: TGTGCCAGCAGCGAGAGTTTTAATGAAAAACTGTTTTTT. Its protein is CASSESFNEKLFF. Drawing the rest from reference TRBV5-4 and TRBJ1-4, the complete variable domain is ETGVTQSPTHLIKTRGQQVTLRCSSQSGHNTVSWYQQALGQGPQFIFQYYREEENGRGNFPPRFSGLQFPNYSSELNVNALELDDSALYLCASSESFNEKLFFGSGTQLSVL.

This chain connects TRBV18 to TRBJ1-6; D not resolved. With 3 bases removed from V and 0 bases from J, the gap between germline ends came to 12 bases. The CDR3 has 17 residues. Per the germline V gene, CDR1 is KGHSH and CDR2 is LQKENI. CDR3 residues: CASSPSGLSSYNSPLHF. The CDR3 DNA reads TGTGCCAGCTCACCGTCAGGCCTGAGCTCCTATAATTCACCCCTCCACTTT.

Ten or more counts support this clonotype. The rearrangement links TRBV14 to TRBJ1-5, with TRBD1 as a possible D gene (6 bases). The germline CDR1 and CDR2 sequences are SGHDN and FVKESK. The ends were cut back, 4 bases at V and 9 bases at J, with 16 bases in the middle. The CDR3 sequence is 14 residues long. The CDR3 bases are TGTGCCAGCAGCCTGACAGGTCGGGGGGCGCCCCAGCATTTT. Encoded protein: CASSLTGRGAPQHF. Full variable domain (rest looked up from reference TRBV14 and TRBJ1-5): EAGVTQFPSHSVIEKGQTVTLRCDPISGHDNLYWYRRVMGKEIKFLLHFVKESKQDESGMPNNRFLAERTGGTYSTLKVQPAELEDSGVYFCASSLTGRGAPQHFGDGTRLSIL.

Many counts were recorded for this clonotype. The genes are TRBV20-1 and TRBJ2-7; D gene uncertain. Germline V gene lookup returns CDR1 DFQATT and CDR2 SNEGSKA (reference sequence). Between the trimmed V and J ends, which lost 0 bases and 2 bases, there was a span of 11 bases. This CDR3 contains 14 residues. CDR3 nucleotide sequence: TGCAGTGCTAGAGATTTTAGGAATACCTACGAGCAGTACTTC. Protein sequence: CSARDFRNTYEQYF.

This chain connects TRBV20-1 to TRBJ2-3, with a possible D match to TRBD1 (5 bases). V was clipped by 0 bases and J by 7 bases, with 14 bases between them. The CDR3 has 14 amino acids. The germline V gene has CDR1 DFQATT and CDR2 SNEGSKA (reference sequence). The CDR3 nucleotides read TGCAGTGCTAGAGATCCGGCAGGGTTGAATACGCAGTATTTT. Protein sequence: CSARDPAGLNTQYF.

The J gene is TRBJ2-7, the V gene TRBV27, with D possibly matching TRBD1 (5 bases). The CDR3 totals 15 residues. Trimming pared 6 bases from V and 3 bases from J, leaving 18 bases between. From germline, CDR1 is MNHEY and CDR2 SMNVEV (reference sequence). The chain's CDR3 is CASSQGGEINYEQYF. In DNA form, the CDR3 reads TGTGCCAGCAGCCAGGGTGGGGAAATCAACTACGAGCAGTACTTC.

Many counts were recorded for this clonotype. The rearrangement uses TRBV4-2 and TRBJ1-2; D is ambiguous. V shed 1 base and J shed 0 bases, with 6 bases lying between them. CDR1 LGHNA and CDR2 YNFKEQ come from the germline V gene. The CDR3 totals 14 residues. Here the CDR3 reads CASSQAESNYGYTF. In DNA, the CDR3 is TGTGCCAGCAGCCAAGCCGAATCTAACTATGGCTACACCTTC.

The table lists this clonotype with many counts. The chain has TRBV28 and TRBJ2-7; D may be TRBD2 (5 bases). The germline V gene encodes CDR1 MDHEN and CDR2 SYDVKM. This CDR3 contains 15 residues. V lost 3 bases, J lost 2 bases, and 14 bases lay in between. The CDR3 loop is CASSFPGIGAYEQYF. CDR3 nucleotide sequence: TGTGCCAGCAGTTTCCCCGGGATTGGGGCCTACGAGCAGTACTTC.

This clonotype was detected ten times or more. This chain joins TRBV2 and TRBJ1-1; no firm D call. This CDR3 comprises 14 residues. With 7 bases removed from V and 0 bases from J, the gap between germline ends came to 12 bases. Germline V gives CDR1 SNHLY, CDR2 FYNNEI. DNA of the CDR3: TGTGCCAGCATCTCGGGTCTGATGAACACTGAAGCTTTCTTT. Amino acid sequence: CASISGLMNTEAFF. The full variable domain, with the rest looked up from reference TRBV2 and TRBJ1-1, is EPEVTQTPSHQVTQMGQEVILRCVPISNHLYFYWYRQILGQKVEFLVSFYNNEISEKSEIFDDQFSVERPDGSNFTLKIRSTKLEDSAMYFCASISGLMNTEAFFGQGTRLTVV.

This clonotype was counted at least ten times. This chain links TRBV20-1 with TRBJ1-1; 8 nucleotides align to TRBD1. Germline loops: CDR1 DFQATT, CDR2 SNEGSKA (reference sequence). V shed 3 bases and J 3 bases; nucleotides not matched to a gene: 6. The CDR3 is made up of 14 amino acids. For the CDR3, the DNA is TGCAGTGCTAGGCCAGGGGGCGCCGACACTGAAGCTTTCTTT. Translation: CSARPGGADTEAFF.

The V gene is TRBV20-1, the J gene TRBJ2-3; D is unresolved. CDR3 size: 15 residues. Germline values: CDR1 DFQATT, CDR2 SNEGSKA (reference sequence). Trimming cost V 6 bases and J 4 bases, with 20 bases left between them. This CDR3 is CSAGLINVASDTQYF. The CDR3 nucleotides read TGCAGTGCCGGCCTTATTAACGTCGCCTCAGATACGCAGTATTTT.

This clonotype was counted at least ten times. The CDR3 loop is CASSLGTAQFF. Written as DNA, the CDR3 is TGTGCCAGCAGCTTAGGTACGGCGCAGTTCTTC. The chain has TRBV7-9 and TRBJ2-1; D gene ambiguous. Germline CDR1 is SEHNR and CDR2 is FQNEAQ (reference sequence). Trimming left V 1 base short and J 12 bases short, with 7 bases between. This CDR3 has 11 residues. The full variable domain, completed using reference TRBV7-9 and TRBJ2-1, is DTGVSQNPRHKITKRGQNVTFRCDPISEHNRLYWYRQTLGQGPEFLTYFQNEAQLEKSRLLSDRFSAERPKGSFSTLEIQRTEQGDSAMYLCASSLGTAQFFGPGTRLTVL.

The chain recombines TRBV24-1 with TRBJ2-3; 13 positions agree with TRBD2. The germline gives CDR1 KGHDR, CDR2 SFDVKD. Trimming cost V 5 bases and J 4 bases; bases outside gene matches: 14. This CDR3 has 19 residues. The CDR3 sequence is CATSGRTSGRRYHPDTQYF. The CDR3 nucleotides read TGTGCCACCAGTGGCCGGACTAGCGGGAGAAGGTATCATCCAGATACGCAGTATTTT.

The chain carries TRBV15 and TRBJ2-7; 7 bases agree with TRBD1. CDR1 and CDR2 (germline): LNHNV, YYDKDF (reference sequence). The ends lost 3 bases at V and 2 bases at J; junction bases unmatched: 4. This CDR3 contains 14 residues. CDR3 region: CATSSDRATYEQYF. For the CDR3, the DNA is TGTGCCACCAGCAGTGACAGGGCGACCTACGAGCAGTACTTC.

This clonotype was picked up a small number of times. V usage is TRBV19 and J usage is TRBJ2-1; 7 bases align to TRBD2. Germline lookup yields CDR1 LNHDA and CDR2 SQIVND (reference sequence). V was clipped by 3 bases and J by 0 bases; unmatched bases: 8. The CDR3 spans 17 residues. The CDR3 loop reads CASSMDRGDYSYNEQFF. CDR3 in DNA: TGTGCCAGTAGTATGGATCGGGGGGACTACTCCTACAATGAGCAGTTCTTC.

This clonotype was observed at least ten times. The chain has TRBV2 and TRBJ1-5, with 8 bases identical to TRBD1. CDR1 and CDR2 (germline): SNHLY, FYNNEI. V shed 5 bases and J 1 base; nucleotides not matched to a gene: 4. CDR3 length: 15 amino acids. The CDR3 coding sequence is TGTGCCAGCAGTTGGACAGGGATAAGCAATCAGCCCCAGCATTTT. Encoded protein: CASSWTGISNQPQHF.

This clonotype was counted ten times or more. The genes are TRBV24-1 and TRBJ1-5, with D possibly TRBD1 on 6 matching bases. The V gene's germline CDR1 is KGHDR and CDR2 SFDVKD. The CDR3 has 14 amino acids. V was pared by 3 bases and J by 5 bases, with 10 bases between. The CDR3 sequence: CATSDTTGYQPQHF. DNA for the CDR3: TGTGCCACCAGTGATACCACAGGGTATCAGCCCCAGCATTTT.

The genes are TRBV7-9 and TRBJ2-1, with 14 bases lining up with TRBD2. The CDR3 is 22 amino acids. V dropped 5 bases and J dropped 5; count of bases not matched to a gene: 23. CDR1 is SEHNR, CDR2 FQNEAQ, per germline (reference sequence). CDR3 amino acids: CASSPRTSGTSGSGRRDNEQFF. CDR3 nucleotide sequence: TGTGCCAGCAGCCCGAGGACGTCCGGGACTAGCGGGAGCGGTCGTCGAGACAATGAGCAGTTCTTC. Looking up the rest from reference TRBV7-9 and TRBJ2-1 gives the full variable domain: DTGVSQNPRHKITKRGQNVTFRCDPISEHNRLYWYRQTLGQGPEFLTYFQNEAQLEKSRLLSDRFSAERPKGSFSTLEIQRTEQGDSAMYLCASSPRTSGTSGSGRRDNEQFFGPGTRLTVL.

This clonotype has more than one count but fewer than ten. Possible read error: a much larger clone is one base away. J is TRBJ2-7 and V is TRBV7-2, with a weak D call TRBD1 (6 bases). From germline, CDR1 is SGHTA and CDR2 FQGNSA. The CDR3 sequence is 16 residues long. The CDR3 sequence: CASSLAPLDSLYERYF. The DNA of the CDR3 is TGTGCCAGCAGCTTAGCGCCCCTGGACAGCCTATACGAGCGGTACTTC.

This clonotype was observed at least ten times. The chain has TRBV7-2 and TRBJ2-5; TRBD1 agrees at 9 bases. After removal of 4 bases from V and 5 bases from J, the junction contained 14 bases not matched to a gene. The germline gives CDR1 SGHTA, CDR2 FQGNSA. The CDR3 runs 17 residues. CDR3 amino acids: CASSWTTGTGLRETQYF. CDR3 sequence (DNA): TGTGCCAGCAGCTGGACCACCGGGACAGGGTTAAGGGAGACCCAGTACTTC.

This clonotype was picked up many times. The V and J genes are TRBV28 and TRBJ2-3, with a tentative D call TRBD1 (6 bases). Deletions cut 1 base from V and 0 bases from J, with 20 bases between. From germline, CDR1 is MDHEN and CDR2 SYDVKM. This CDR3 is 19 amino acids long. The CDR3 region has the DNA TGTGCCAGCAGTTTATACATCCAGGGGAAAGGGGCTAGCACAGATACGCAGTATTTT. It encodes CASSLYIQGKGASTDTQYF.